This T cell receptor beta chain was recovered during a study of identical twins. This clonotype was observed at least ten times. Trimming shortened V by 3 bases and J by 7 bases, and 9 bases separated the two germline ends. CDR3 size: 13 residues. Germline V CDR1 and CDR2: MNHNS, SASEGT. TCRdb reprocessed the 5' RACE reads via MiXCR and lists one record per CDR3 protein. The profile shows 400,000 to 500,000 distinct CDR3 sequences, 15% to 20% of them singletons. V usage is TRBV6-1 and J usage is TRBJ2-2; TRBD2 might be the D (5 bases). The TCR sequence derives from a man in his forties or fifties in good health. The sequenced sample consisted of naive T cells sorted from blood. The CDR3 DNA sequence: TGTGCCAGCAGTGAGGCTAGCCTCGGGGAGCTGTTTTTT. It yields the protein CASSEASLGELFF.